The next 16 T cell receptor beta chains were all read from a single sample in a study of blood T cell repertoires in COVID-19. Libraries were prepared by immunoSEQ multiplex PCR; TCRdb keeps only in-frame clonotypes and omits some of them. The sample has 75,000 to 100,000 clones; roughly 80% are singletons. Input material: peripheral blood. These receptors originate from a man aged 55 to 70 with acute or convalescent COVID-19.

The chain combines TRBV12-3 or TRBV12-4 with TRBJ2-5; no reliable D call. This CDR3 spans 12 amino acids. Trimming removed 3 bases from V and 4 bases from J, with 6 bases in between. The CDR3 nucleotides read TGTGCCAGCAGTTTTTCGGGAGAGACCCAGTACTTC. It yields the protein CASSFSGETQYF.

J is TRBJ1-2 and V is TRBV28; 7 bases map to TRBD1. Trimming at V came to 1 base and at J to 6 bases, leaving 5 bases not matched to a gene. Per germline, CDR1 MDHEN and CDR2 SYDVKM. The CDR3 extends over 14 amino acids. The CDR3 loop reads CASSLSARGNGYTF. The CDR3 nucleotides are TGTGCCAGCAGTTTATCCGCCAGGGGGAATGGCTACACCTTC.

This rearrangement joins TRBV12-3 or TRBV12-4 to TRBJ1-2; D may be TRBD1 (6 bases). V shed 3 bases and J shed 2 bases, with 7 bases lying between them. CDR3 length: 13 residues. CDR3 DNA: TGTGCCAGCAGTTTGGACAGCAACTATGGCTACACCTTC. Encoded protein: CASSLDSNYGYTF.

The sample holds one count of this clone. The CDR3 DNA reads TGTGCCAGCAGTAAATCCACAGGGTTTCCCCACGAGCAGTACTTC. This translates into CASSKSTGFPHEQYF. The rearrangement joins TRBV27 to TRBJ2-7; D perhaps matches TRBD1 (6 bases). Germline CDR1 is MNHEY and CDR2 is SMNVEV (reference sequence). The CDR3 extends over 15 amino acids. V was trimmed by 5 bases and J by 5 bases, leaving 19 bases between them.

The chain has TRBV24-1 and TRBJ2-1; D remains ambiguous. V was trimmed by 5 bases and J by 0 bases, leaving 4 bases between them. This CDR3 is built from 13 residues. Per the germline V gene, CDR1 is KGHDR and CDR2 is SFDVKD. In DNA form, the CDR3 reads TGTGCCACCAGTGGTCTCTCCTACAATGAGCAGTTCTTC. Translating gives CATSGLSYNEQFF.

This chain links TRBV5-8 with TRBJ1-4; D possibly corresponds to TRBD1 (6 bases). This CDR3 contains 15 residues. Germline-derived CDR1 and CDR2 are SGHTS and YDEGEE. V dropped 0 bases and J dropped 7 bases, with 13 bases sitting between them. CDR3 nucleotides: TGTGCCAGCAGCTTGGGGACGGGGGGCGGTGAAAAACTGTTTTTT. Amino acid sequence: CASSLGTGGGEKLFF.

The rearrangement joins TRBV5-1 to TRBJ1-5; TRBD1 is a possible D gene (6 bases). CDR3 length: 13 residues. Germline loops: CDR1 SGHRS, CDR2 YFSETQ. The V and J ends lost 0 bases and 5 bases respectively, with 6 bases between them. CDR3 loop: CASSLDRDQPQHF. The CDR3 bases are TGCGCCAGCAGCTTGGACAGGGATCAGCCCCAGCATTTT.

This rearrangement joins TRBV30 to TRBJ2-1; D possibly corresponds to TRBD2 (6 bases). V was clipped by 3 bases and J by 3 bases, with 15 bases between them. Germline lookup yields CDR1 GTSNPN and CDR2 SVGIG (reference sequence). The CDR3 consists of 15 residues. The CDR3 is CAWSESGLYYNEQFF. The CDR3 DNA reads TGTGCCTGGAGCGAGAGCGGGCTCTACTACAATGAGCAGTTCTTC.

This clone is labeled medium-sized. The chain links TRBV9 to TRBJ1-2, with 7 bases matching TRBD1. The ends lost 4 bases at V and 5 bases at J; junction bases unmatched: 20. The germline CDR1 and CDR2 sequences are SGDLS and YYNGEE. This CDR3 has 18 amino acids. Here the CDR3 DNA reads TGTGCCAGCAGCCCTAGGGACAGTTTGGCTTCCCCGGTATATGGCTACACCTTC. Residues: CASSPRDSLASPVYGYTF.

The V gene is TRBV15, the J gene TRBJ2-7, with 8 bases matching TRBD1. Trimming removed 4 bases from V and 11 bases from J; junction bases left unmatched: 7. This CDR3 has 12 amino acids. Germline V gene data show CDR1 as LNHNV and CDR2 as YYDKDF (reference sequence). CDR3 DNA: TGTGCCACCAGCACGGGACAGGTCAAAAAGTACTTC. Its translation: CATSTGQVKKYF.

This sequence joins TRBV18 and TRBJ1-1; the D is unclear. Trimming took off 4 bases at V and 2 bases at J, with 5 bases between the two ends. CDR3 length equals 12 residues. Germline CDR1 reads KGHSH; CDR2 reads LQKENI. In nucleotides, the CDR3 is TGTGCCAGCTCACAAGCCAACACTGAAGCTTTCTTT. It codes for CASSQANTEAFF. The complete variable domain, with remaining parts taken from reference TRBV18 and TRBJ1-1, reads NAGVMQNPRHLVRRRGQEARLRCSPMKGHSHVYWYRQLPEEGLKFMVYLQKENIIDESGMPKERFSAEFPKEGPSILRIQQVVRGDSAAYFCASSQANTEAFFGQGTRLTVV.

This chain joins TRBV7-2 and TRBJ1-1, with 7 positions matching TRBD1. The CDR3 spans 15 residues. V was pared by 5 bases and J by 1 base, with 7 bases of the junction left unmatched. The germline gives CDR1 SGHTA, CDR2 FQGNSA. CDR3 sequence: CASSPLRGRNTEAFF. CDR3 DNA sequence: TGTGCCAGCAGCCCACTCAGGGGGAGGAACACTGAAGCTTTCTTT. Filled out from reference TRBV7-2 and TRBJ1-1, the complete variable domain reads GAGVSQSPSNKVTEKGKDVELRCDPISGHTALYWYRQSLGQGLEFLIYFQGNSAPDKSGLPSDRFSAERTGGSVSTLTIQRTQQEDSAVYLCASSPLRGRNTEAFFGQGTRLTVV.

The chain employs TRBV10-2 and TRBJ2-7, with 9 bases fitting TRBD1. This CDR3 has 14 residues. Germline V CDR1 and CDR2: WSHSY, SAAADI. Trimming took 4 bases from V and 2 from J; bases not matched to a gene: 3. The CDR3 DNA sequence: TGCGCCAGCAGTGGGGGACAGGGTACCTACGAGCAGTACTTC. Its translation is CASSGGQGTYEQYF.

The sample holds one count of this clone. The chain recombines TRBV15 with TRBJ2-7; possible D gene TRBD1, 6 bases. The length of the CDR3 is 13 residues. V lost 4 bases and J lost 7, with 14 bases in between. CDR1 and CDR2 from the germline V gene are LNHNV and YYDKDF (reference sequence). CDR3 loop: CATSNQGRGEQYF. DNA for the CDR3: TGTGCCACCAGCAATCAGGGAAGGGGGGAGCAGTACTTC.

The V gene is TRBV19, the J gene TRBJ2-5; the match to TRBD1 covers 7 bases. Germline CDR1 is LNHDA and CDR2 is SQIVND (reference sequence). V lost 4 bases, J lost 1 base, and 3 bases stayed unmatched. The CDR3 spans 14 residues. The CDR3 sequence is CASSTGTVQETQYF. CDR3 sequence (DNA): TGTGCCAGTAGTACAGGGACAGTCCAAGAGACCCAGTACTTC.

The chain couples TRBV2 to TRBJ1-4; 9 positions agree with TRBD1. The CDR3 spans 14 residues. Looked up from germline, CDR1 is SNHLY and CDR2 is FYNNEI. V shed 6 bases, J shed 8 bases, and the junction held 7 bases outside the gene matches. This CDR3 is CASSRQGVGEKLFF. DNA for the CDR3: TGTGCCAGCAGCCGACAGGGGGTGGGAGAAAAACTGTTTTTT.